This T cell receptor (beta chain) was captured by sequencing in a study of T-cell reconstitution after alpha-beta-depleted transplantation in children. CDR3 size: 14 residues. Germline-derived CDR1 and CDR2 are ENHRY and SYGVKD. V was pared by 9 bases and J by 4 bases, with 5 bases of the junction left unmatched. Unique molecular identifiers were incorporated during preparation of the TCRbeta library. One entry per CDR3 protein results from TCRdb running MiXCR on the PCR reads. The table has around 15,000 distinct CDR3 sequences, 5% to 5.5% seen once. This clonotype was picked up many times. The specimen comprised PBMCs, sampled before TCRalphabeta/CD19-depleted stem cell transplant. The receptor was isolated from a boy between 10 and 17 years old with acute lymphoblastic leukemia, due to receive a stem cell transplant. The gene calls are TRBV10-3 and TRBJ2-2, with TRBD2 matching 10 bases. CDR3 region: CAISSGGPTGELFF. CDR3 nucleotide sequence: TGTGCCATTTCTAGCGGGGGCCCCACCGGGGAGCTGTTTTTT.